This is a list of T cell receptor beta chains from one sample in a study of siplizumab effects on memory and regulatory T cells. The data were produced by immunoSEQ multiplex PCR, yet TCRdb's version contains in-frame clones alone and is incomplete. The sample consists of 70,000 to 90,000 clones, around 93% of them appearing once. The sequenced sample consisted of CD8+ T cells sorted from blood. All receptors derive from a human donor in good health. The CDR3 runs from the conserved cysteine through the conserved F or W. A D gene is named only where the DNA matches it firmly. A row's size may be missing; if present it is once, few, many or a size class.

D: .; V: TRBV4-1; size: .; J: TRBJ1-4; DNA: TGCGCCAGCAGAGATGCAACTAATGAAAAACTGTTTTTT; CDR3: CASRDATNEKLFF
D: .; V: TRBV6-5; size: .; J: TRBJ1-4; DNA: TGTGCCAGCAGTTACTCGACGGGTGCAACTAATGAAAAACTGTTTTTT; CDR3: CASSYSTGATNEKLFF
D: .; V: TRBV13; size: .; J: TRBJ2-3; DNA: TGTGCCAGCAGCCCACTTGGGGATACGCAGTATTTT; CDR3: CASSPLGDTQYF
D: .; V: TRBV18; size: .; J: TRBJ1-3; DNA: TGTGCCAGCTTCACCACCATCGGGGGGATATATTTT; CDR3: CASFTTIGGIYF
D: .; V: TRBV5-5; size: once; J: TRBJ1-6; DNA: TGTGCCAGCAGCTTGGAGGGGACCAGTTCACCCCTCCACTTT; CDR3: CASSLEGTSSPLHF
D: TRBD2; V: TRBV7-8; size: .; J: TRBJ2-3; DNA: TGTGCCAGCAGCTTATCCCGGGGGGGCGGCACAGATACGCAGTATTTT; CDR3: CASSLSRGGGTDTQYF
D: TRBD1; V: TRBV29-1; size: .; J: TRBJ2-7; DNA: TGCAGCGCCTCAGGGGGAAGCTCCTACGAGCAGTACTTC; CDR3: CSASGGSSYEQYF
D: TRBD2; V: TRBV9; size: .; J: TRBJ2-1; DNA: TGTGCCAGCAGCGGGGGACTAGCGGGCAATGAGCAGTTCTTC; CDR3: CASSGGLAGNEQFF
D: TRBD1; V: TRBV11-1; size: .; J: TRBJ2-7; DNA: TGTGCCAGCAGCCCAGGGCAGGGGGCCTCCTACGAGCAGTACTTC; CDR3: CASSPGQGASYEQYF
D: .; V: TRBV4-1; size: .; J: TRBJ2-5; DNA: TGCGCCAGCAGCCAAGTAAGATATGAGACCCAGTACTTC; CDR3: CASSQVRYETQYF
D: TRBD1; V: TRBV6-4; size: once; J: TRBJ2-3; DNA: TGTGCCAGCAGTGAGGGGACAGGATCCACAGATACGCAGTATTTT; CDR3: CASSEGTGSTDTQYF
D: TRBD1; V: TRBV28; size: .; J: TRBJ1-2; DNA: TGTGCCAGCAGTTCAAACAGGGGAAGGGGGGACTATGGCTACACCTTC; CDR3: CASSSNRGRGDYGYTF
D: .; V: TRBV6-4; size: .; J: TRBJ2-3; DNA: TGTGCCAGCAGCCCCCTGCCTAGCACAGATACGCAGTATTTT; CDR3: CASSPLPSTDTQYF
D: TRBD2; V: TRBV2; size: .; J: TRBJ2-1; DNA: TGTGCCAGCAGTGCTTTCGGGACTAGCAGTTTAGTTAATGAGCAGTTCTTC; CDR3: CASSAFGTSSLVNEQFF
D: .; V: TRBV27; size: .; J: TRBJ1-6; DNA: TGTGCCAGCAGTTTTCAGGGGTGGAATTCACCCCTCCACTTT; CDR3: CASSFQGWNSPLHF
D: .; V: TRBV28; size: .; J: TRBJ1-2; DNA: TGTGCCAGCAGTTTGTCGGGTAACTATGGCTACACCTTC; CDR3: CASSLSGNYGYTF
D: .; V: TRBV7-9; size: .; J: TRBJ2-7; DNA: TGTGCCAGCAGCTTAGTATTAGGGGTTCACTACGAGCAGTACTTC; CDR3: CASSLVLGVHYEQYF
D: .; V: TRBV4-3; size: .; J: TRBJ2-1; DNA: TGCGCCAGCAGCCAAGATTTACTCTCCTACAATGAGCAGTTCTTC; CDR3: CASSQDLLSYNEQFF
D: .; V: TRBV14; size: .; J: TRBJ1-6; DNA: TGTGCCAGCAGCCAAGATTTGCGCTCCTATAATTCACCCCTCCACTTT; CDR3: CASSQDLRSYNSPLHF
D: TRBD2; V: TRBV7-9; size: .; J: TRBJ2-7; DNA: TGTGCCAGCAGCCCGGGAGGCCTCTACGAGCAGTACTTC; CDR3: CASSPGGLYEQYF
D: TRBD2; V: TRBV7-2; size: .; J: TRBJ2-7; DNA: TGTGCCAGCAGCTTAGTAGCGGGGTTCTACGAGCAGTACTTC; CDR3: CASSLVAGFYEQYF
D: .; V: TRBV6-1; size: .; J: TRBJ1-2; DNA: TGTGCCACTCTCACAGGGAATGGCTACACCTTC; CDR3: CATLTGNGYTF
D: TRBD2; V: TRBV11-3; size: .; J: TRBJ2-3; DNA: TGTGCCAGCAGCTCAGGGACTAGTAGCTCCACAGATACGCAGTATTTT; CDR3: CASSSGTSSSTDTQYF
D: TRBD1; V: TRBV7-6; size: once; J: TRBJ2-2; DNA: TGTGCCAGCAGCTCCGGACAGGGACTCTACGGCTGGGAGCTGTTTTTT; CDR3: CASSSGQGLYGWELFF
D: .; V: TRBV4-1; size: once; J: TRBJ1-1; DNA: TGCGCCAGCAGCCAACCGACGGGGAACACTGAAGCTTTCTTT; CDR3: CASSQPTGNTEAFF
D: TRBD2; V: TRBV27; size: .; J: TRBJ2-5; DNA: TGTGCCAGCAGTTTATGGAGCGGGGTCCAAGAGACCCAGTACTTC; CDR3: CASSLWSGVQETQYF
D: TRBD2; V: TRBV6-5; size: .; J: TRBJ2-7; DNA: TGTGCCAGCAGTTACGTCGTAGCGGGGGCGGGGGGCGAGCAGTACTTC; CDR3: CASSYVVAGAGGEQYF
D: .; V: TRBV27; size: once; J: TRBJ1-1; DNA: TGTGCCAGCAGTTTATATGGGGGCAGCCCCGAAGCTTTCTTT; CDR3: CASSLYGGSPEAFF
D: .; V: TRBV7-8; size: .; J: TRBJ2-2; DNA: TGTGCCAGCAGCAAAACGTCCAGGGACACCGGGGAGCTGTTTTTT; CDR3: CASSKTSRDTGELFF
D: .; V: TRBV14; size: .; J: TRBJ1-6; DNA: TGTGCCAGCTGCAGATCCGGCGGGAATTCACCCCTCCACTTT; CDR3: CASCRSGGNSPLHF
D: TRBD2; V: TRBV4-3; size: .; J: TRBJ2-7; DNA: TGCGCCAGCAGCCTGGGACTAGGCCGGTACGAGCAGTACTTC; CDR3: CASSLGLGRYEQYF
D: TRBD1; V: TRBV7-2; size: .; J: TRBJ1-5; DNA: TGTGCCAGCAGCTTAGATCCAGGGGGGAATCAGCCCCAGCATTTT; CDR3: CASSLDPGGNQPQHF
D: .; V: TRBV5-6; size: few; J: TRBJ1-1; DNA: TGTGCCAGCAGCATCGGACCAGAAGCTTTCTTT; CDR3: CASSIGPEAFF
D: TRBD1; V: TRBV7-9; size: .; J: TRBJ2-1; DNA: TGTGCCAGCAGCTCCCGACAGGGCCCCGATGAGCAGTTCTTC; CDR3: CASSSRQGPDEQFF
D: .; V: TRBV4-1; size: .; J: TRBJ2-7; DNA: TGCGCCAGCAGCTCCAAGGGGGGGGAGCAGTACTTC; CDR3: CASSSKGGEQYF
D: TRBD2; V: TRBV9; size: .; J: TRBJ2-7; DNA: TGTGCCAGCAGCGTGGGGGGGACGGAGACCTACGAGCAGTACTTC; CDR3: CASSVGGTETYEQYF
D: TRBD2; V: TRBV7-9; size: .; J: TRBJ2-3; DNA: TGTGCCAGCAGCTTCGGACTAGCGGGCACAGATACGCAGTATTTT; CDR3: CASSFGLAGTDTQYF
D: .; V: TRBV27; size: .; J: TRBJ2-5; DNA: TGTGCCAGCAGCGGGGGGCCGGAGGAGACCCAGTACTTC; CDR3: CASSGGPEETQYF
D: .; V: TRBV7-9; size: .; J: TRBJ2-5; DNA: TGTGCCAGCAGCCTCCTCCGGGGAGGAGTTTGGGAGACCCAGTACTTC; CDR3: CASSLLRGGVWETQYF
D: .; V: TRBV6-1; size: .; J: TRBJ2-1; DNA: TGTGCCAGCAGTGAATACGCGCGGGTTGAGCAGTTCTTC; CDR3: CASSEYARVEQFF
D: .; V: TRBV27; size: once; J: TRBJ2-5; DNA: TGTGCCAGCAGTTTGGGAGCGGGCCAAGAGACCCAGTACTTC; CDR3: CASSLGAGQETQYF
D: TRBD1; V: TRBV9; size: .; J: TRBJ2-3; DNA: TGTGCCAGCAGCGTAAATGGGCTAGGGGGCGCGACAGATACGCAGTATTTT; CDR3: CASSVNGLGGATDTQYF
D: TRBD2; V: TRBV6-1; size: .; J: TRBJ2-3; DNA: TGTGCCAGCATGGACGGGGGGGCGGGCACAGATACGCAGTATTTT; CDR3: CASMDGGAGTDTQYF
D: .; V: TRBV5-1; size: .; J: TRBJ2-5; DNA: TGCGCCAGCACCCAGGGATATGATGAGACCCAGTACTTC; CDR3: CASTQGYDETQYF
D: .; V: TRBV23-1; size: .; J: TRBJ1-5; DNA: TGCGCCAGCCCGGTCGGGCAGCCCCAGCATTTT; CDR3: CASPVGQPQHF
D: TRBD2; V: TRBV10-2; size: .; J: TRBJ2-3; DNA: TGCGCCAGCATGACTAGCGGGGACGATACGCAGTATTTT; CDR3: CASMTSGDDTQYF
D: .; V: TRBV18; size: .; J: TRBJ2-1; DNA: TGTGCCAGCTCCGAGGAGCAGGTTAACAATGAGCAGTTCTTC; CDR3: CASSEEQVNNEQFF
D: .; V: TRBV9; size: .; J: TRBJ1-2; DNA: TGTGCCAGCAGCGCCGGGCCCTATGGCTACACCTTC; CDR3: CASSAGPYGYTF